Below, 22 T cell receptor beta chains from the same sample are listed, as sequenced in a study of blood T cells in healthy people across ages. Combining a sample-barcoded 5' primer with a J-beta primer mix, a second PCR ran for roughly 6 to 12 cycles. In TCRdb, the 5' RACE reads were re-called with MiXCR into one record per CDR3 protein. The repertoire consists of over 1.5 million distinct CDR3 sequences, with less than 50% occurring once and the leading ten covering about 2.1%. The sample taken for sequencing was blood. The receptors come from a woman between 35 and 50 years old in good health.

The V and J genes are TRBV29-1 and TRBJ1-2; D possibly corresponds to TRBD1 (5 bases). CDR1 is SQVTM, CDR2 ANQGSEA, per germline. V shed 6 bases and J shed 6 bases, with 20 bases lying between them. The CDR3 has 14 residues. DNA of the CDR3: TGCAGCGTCCTGGTTCGGACCGGGGGAAATGGCTACACCTTC. Residues: CSVLVRTGGNGYTF.

The chain combines TRBV7-2 with TRBJ2-3, with 10 nucleotides matching TRBD2. CDR3 length equals 16 residues. The J segment lost 6 bases and the V segment lost 1 base, leaving 7 bases of the junction unmatched. From germline, CDR1 is SGHTA and CDR2 FQGNSA. The CDR3 loop is CASSLEVQRGGDTQYF. The CDR3 DNA follows: TGTGCCAGCAGCTTAGAGGTCCAGCGGGGGGGCGATACGCAGTATTTT.

V and J are TRBV9 and TRBJ2-3; 7 nucleotides align to TRBD2. CDR1 and CDR2 from the germline V gene are SGDLS and YYNGEE. V was clipped by 4 bases and J by 3 bases; unmatched bases: 11. This CDR3 is 16 amino acids long. The CDR3 nucleotides are TGTGCCAGCAGCCCACGGTTCTCGCGGGGGACAGATACGCAGTATTTT. Translating gives CASSPRFSRGTDTQYF.

This chain joins TRBV29-1 and TRBJ2-1; 8 positions match TRBD2. V lost 5 bases to trimming and J lost 6 bases; unmatched junction nucleotides: 12. Germline CDR1 reads SQVTM; CDR2 reads ANQGSEA. This CDR3 has 15 residues. CDR3 protein: CSVSPPGLESNEQFF. As DNA, the CDR3 is TGCAGCGTTTCGCCGCCGGGACTAGAGAGCAATGAGCAGTTCTTC.

CDR3 nucleotide sequence: TGTGCCAGCAGCACCGGAGGTGGGGGCTCCTACGAGCAGTACTTC. Translated: CASSTGGGGSYEQYF. The chain couples TRBV7-9 to TRBJ2-7; D possibly matches TRBD1 or TRBD2 (5 bases each). Germline V lookup: CDR1 SEHNR, CDR2 FQNEAQ (reference sequence). The CDR3 sequence is 15 residues long. V lost 5 bases and J lost 0, with 14 bases in between.

About this clonotype: The junction shows a germline mismatch at one end, possibly a read error. This rearrangement joins TRBV4-1 to TRBJ1-5; tentatively, D is TRBD1 (5 bases). The CDR3 is made up of 19 amino acids. CDR1 is MGHRA and CDR2 is YSYEKL in the germline V gene. This chain's CDR3 is CASSQEDRVGAKGKQPQHF. Written as DNA, the CDR3 is TGCGCCAGCAGCCAAGAGGATCGCGTAGGGGCTAAGGGCAAGCAGCCCCAGCATTTT.

The V and J genes are TRBV24-1 and TRBJ2-7; weak D call: TRBD1 (5 bases). The J call could be wrong; TRBJ2-4 is a better fit for the DNA end. Looked up from germline, CDR1 is KGHDR and CDR2 is SFDVKD. The CDR3 covers 13 residues. This CDR3 is CATSGRRENIQYF. CDR3 nucleotides: TGTGCCACCAGTGGCCGCAGGGAAAACATTCAGTACTTC.

The chain recombines TRBV20-1 with TRBJ2-3; 9 positions match TRBD2. The CDR3 is 13 residues long. In germline, CDR1 is DFQATT, CDR2 SNEGSKA (reference sequence). The chain's CDR3 is CSSAGGPRDTQYF. In DNA form, the CDR3 reads TGCAGCTCCGCGGGGGGGCCCCGGGATACGCAGTATTTT.

The V and J genes are TRBV7-2 and TRBJ2-1; no definite D call. V gave up 1 base and J gave up 4 bases, with 5 bases separating them. The CDR3 runs 13 residues. Germline V gene data show CDR1 as SGHTA and CDR2 as FQGNSA. As DNA, the CDR3 is TGTACCAGCAGCTTAGGGCAGTACAATGAGCAGTTCTTC. As protein: CTSSLGQYNEQFF.

The genes are TRBV7-2 and TRBJ2-2, with D possibly called TRBD1 or TRBD2 (5 bases each). Trimming removed 0 bases at V and 6 bases at J, with 14 bases between. This CDR3 region has 16 residues. The germline CDR1 and CDR2 sequences are SGHTA and FQGNSA. The CDR3 reads CASSLAVHRDAGELFF. The CDR3 DNA reads TGTGCCAGCAGCTTAGCCGTTCATAGGGACGCCGGGGAGCTGTTTTTT. The entire variable domain, with the rest obtained from reference TRBV7-2 and TRBJ2-2, is as follows: GAGVSQSPSNKVTEKGKDVELRCDPISGHTALYWYRQSLGQGLEFLIYFQGNSAPDKSGLPSDRFSAERTGGSVSTLTIQRTQQEDSAVYLCASSLAVHRDAGELFFGEGSRLTVL.

This rearrangement joins TRBV5-6 to TRBJ2-2; no clear D. There are 13 residues in the CDR3. The germline gives CDR1 SGHDT, CDR2 YYEEEE. The V and J ends lost 4 bases and 6 bases respectively, with 10 bases between them. The CDR3 coding sequence is TGTGCCAGCAGCGCCCATGGGTCCGGGGAGCTGTTTTTT. This sequence encodes CASSAHGSGELFF.

The CDR3 reads CSARRTSGDYNEQFF. The CDR3, as DNA: TGCAGTGCTAGAAGGACTAGCGGGGACTACAATGAGCAGTTCTTC. The genes are TRBV20-1 and TRBJ2-1, with 12 bases aligning to TRBD2. Looked up from germline, CDR1 is DFQATT and CDR2 is SNEGSKA (reference sequence). V lost 2 bases, J lost 3 bases, and 2 bases stayed unmatched. The CDR3 loop spans 15 amino acids.

This clonotype was recorded a few times. The V call is TRBV7-3, the J call TRBJ1-1; D remains unclear. The CDR3 has 16 amino acids. Germline V gene data show CDR1 as SGHTA and CDR2 as FQGTGA. Trimming pared 2 bases from V and 1 base from J, leaving 14 bases between. The CDR3 nucleotides read TGTGCCAGCAGCTTAGAGTCTTGGTCAGGGAACACTGAAGCTTTCTTT. Protein sequence: CASSLESWSGNTEAFF.

V and J are TRBV2 and TRBJ2-5, with 10 bases aligning to TRBD2. The CDR3 has 18 residues. V lost 4 bases and J lost 1; bases outside the gene matches: 12. Germline V gene lookup returns CDR1 SNHLY and CDR2 FYNNEI. The CDR3 loop is CASSVLLAGAPTQETQYF. DNA for the CDR3: TGTGCCAGCAGTGTTCTCCTAGCGGGGGCCCCTACCCAAGAGACCCAGTACTTC.

The V gene is TRBV12-3 or TRBV12-4, the J gene TRBJ2-5, with D possibly being TRBD2 (6 bases). This CDR3 comprises 14 residues. Trimming left V 6 bases short and J 11 bases short, with 22 bases between. DNA of the CDR3: TGTGCCAGCAGAACGGAGGGGAGACCAAGTGAGCAGTACTTC. It codes for CASRTEGRPSEQYF.

This rearrangement joins TRBV29-1 to TRBJ1-1, with a weak D call TRBD1 (5 bases). This CDR3 has 14 amino acids. Trimming removed 7 bases from V and 6 bases from J, with 21 bases in between. Per germline, CDR1 SQVTM and CDR2 ANQGSEA. The CDR3 bases are TGCAGCGCATGGACACCCGGGAGAGTATCTGAAGCTTTCTTT. Translated, it gives CSAWTPGRVSEAFF.

This clonotype has a handful of counts. J is TRBJ2-5 and V is TRBV18, with a weak D call TRBD2 (5 bases). The CDR3 has 16 residues. Trimming stripped 0 bases from V and 1 base from J, with 12 bases between. Germline V lookup: CDR1 KGHSH, CDR2 LQKENI. CDR3 region: CASSPPTGKLQETQYF. The CDR3 DNA reads TGTGCCAGCTCACCACCGACCGGGAAGCTCCAAGAGACCCAGTACTTC. Variable domain in full (rest from reference TRBV18 and TRBJ2-5): NAGVMQNPRHLVRRRGQEARLRCSPMKGHSHVYWYRQLPEEGLKFMVYLQKENIIDESGMPKERFSAEFPKEGPSILRIQQVVRGDSAAYFCASSPPTGKLQETQYFGPGTRLLVL.

The chain recombines TRBV7-3 with TRBJ2-7, with 7 positions matching TRBD2. Trimming at V came to 5 bases and at J to 6 bases, leaving 4 bases not matched to a gene. The CDR3 sequence is 12 residues long. The germline V gene encodes CDR1 SGHTA and CDR2 FQGTGA. For the CDR3, the DNA is TGTGCCAGCAGCAGCGGGGAGTGCGAGCAGTACTTC. It codes for CASSSGECEQYF. Variable domain in full (rest from reference TRBV7-3 and TRBJ2-7): GAGVSQTPSNKVTEKGKYVELRCDPISGHTALYWYRQSLGQGPEFLIYFQGTGAADDSGLPNDRFFAVRPEGSVSTLKIQRTERGDSAVYLCASSSGECEQYFGPGTRLTVT.

The J gene is TRBJ2-7, the V gene TRBV29-1; tentatively, D is TRBD2 (6 bases). The J call could be wrong; TRBJ2-5 is a better fit for the DNA end. The CDR3 contains 13 residues. Germline-derived CDR1 and CDR2 are SQVTM and ANQGSEA. As DNA, the CDR3 is TGCAGCGCCGGTTGGGTAGTGGGAGGGACCCAGTACTTC. Its translation is CSAGWVVGGTQYF.

J is TRBJ2-1 and V is TRBV4-1, with 8 bases lining up with TRBD1. V was clipped by 1 base and J by 2 bases; unmatched bases: 4. Germline V lookup: CDR1 MGHRA, CDR2 YSYEKL. This CDR3 is 16 amino acids long. CDR3 DNA: TGCGCCAGCAGCCAAGGGGCAGGGGGCACCTACAATGAGCAGTTCTTC. Translating gives CASSQGAGGTYNEQFF.

The rearrangement joins TRBV27 to TRBJ2-1, with no clear D. V lost 5 bases and J 10 bases, leaving 12 bases between the germline ends. The CDR3 loop spans 12 amino acids. Germline V gene lookup returns CDR1 MNHEY and CDR2 SMNVEV (reference sequence). The CDR3 coding sequence is TGTGCCAGCAGTAACTCTTATCTCGAGCAGTTCTTC. Its translation: CASSNSYLEQFF.

This clonotype was seen a few times. The chain is built from TRBV10-3 and TRBJ2-7, with D unclear. The germline V and J ends were trimmed by 6 bases and 6 bases, with 18 bases remaining between them. The CDR3 is 14 amino acids. The germline V gene encodes CDR1 ENHRY and CDR2 SYGVKD. The CDR3 DNA follows: TGTGCCATCAGCCTGAACGGACCTCTCGGCGAGCAGTACTTC. Translated: CAISLNGPLGEQYF.